This is a list of T cell receptor beta chains from one sample in a study of STAT5B mutations in CD4+ large granular lymphocyte leukemia. TCRdb's copy holds only in-frame clones and misses some; the assay was immunoSEQ multiplex PCR. The table lists tens of thousands of clones, 70% to 90% of them singletons. Sequenced sample: CD4+ T cells from blood buffy coats. These receptors all come from a human donor in good health. Each CDR3 is given with its conserved first and last residue. Each record gives: clone size, J gene, V gene, CDR3 protein. Size is omitted from some rows. Given values are once, few, many or a class for expanded clones.

clone size: once
J gene: TRBJ2-3
V gene: TRBV2
CDR3 protein: CASSSTSGSVDTQYF

clone size: NA
J gene: TRBJ1-1
V gene: TRBV10-3
CDR3 protein: CASSGGRTEAFF

clone size: NA
J gene: TRBJ1-6
V gene: TRBV19
CDR3 protein: CATRGGANSPLHF

clone size: NA
J gene: TRBJ2-2
V gene: TRBV4-2
CDR3 protein: CASSQEVAGGPGTGELFF

clone size: NA
J gene: TRBJ1-5
V gene: TRBV4-3
CDR3 protein: CASSQDRGSNQPQHF

clone size: NA
J gene: TRBJ2-3
V gene: TRBV7-3
CDR3 protein: CASSDGLARSTDTQYF

clone size: NA
J gene: TRBJ1-1
V gene: TRBV6-1
CDR3 protein: CASLDRGWHTEAFF

clone size: NA
J gene: TRBJ2-3
V gene: TRBV2
CDR3 protein: CASSGTSGGRGTQYF

clone size: NA
J gene: TRBJ2-7
V gene: TRBV5-1
CDR3 protein: CASSFRAARDYEQYF

clone size: NA
J gene: TRBJ2-1
V gene: TRBV2
CDR3 protein: CASSLLGGRAYNEQFF

clone size: NA
J gene: TRBJ1-2
V gene: TRBV5-6
CDR3 protein: CASSLAPSDPIQGGYTF

clone size: few
J gene: TRBJ1-3
V gene: TRBV5-4
CDR3 protein: CASSLGREFGNTIYF

clone size: NA
J gene: TRBJ2-3
V gene: TRBV19
CDR3 protein: CASSIRGSLGDTQYF

clone size: NA
J gene: TRBJ1-3
V gene: TRBV5-1
CDR3 protein: CASSDGTLGNTIYF

clone size: NA
J gene: TRBJ2-7
V gene: TRBV5-3
CDR3 protein: CARSPNFSLGLAGEYEQYF

clone size: few
J gene: TRBJ2-7
V gene: TRBV28
CDR3 protein: CASSDFRGISYEQYF

clone size: NA
J gene: TRBJ1-3
V gene: TRBV7-2
CDR3 protein: CASSSRDREDTIYF

clone size: NA
J gene: TRBJ2-5
V gene: TRBV2
CDR3 protein: CASRPDRAGRETQYF

clone size: NA
J gene: TRBJ1-4
V gene: TRBV6-1
CDR3 protein: CASGGVDEKLFF

clone size: once
J gene: TRBJ2-7
V gene: TRBV6-1
CDR3 protein: CASRNQGSSYEQYF

clone size: NA
J gene: TRBJ2-3
V gene: TRBV7-9
CDR3 protein: CASGWGIGSSDTQYF

clone size: NA
J gene: TRBJ2-5
V gene: TRBV7-2
CDR3 protein: CASSLLAGVGETQYF

clone size: NA
J gene: TRBJ1-2
V gene: TRBV28
CDR3 protein: CASSSSGGNGYTF

clone size: NA
J gene: TRBJ2-7
V gene: TRBV5-1
CDR3 protein: CASSSPDRFYEQYF

clone size: NA
J gene: TRBJ1-4
V gene: TRBV28
CDR3 protein: CASSPPGGLATNEKLFF

clone size: NA
J gene: TRBJ1-4
V gene: TRBV5-6
CDR3 protein: CASSWDRGEKLFF

clone size: NA
J gene: TRBJ1-5
V gene: TRBV6-1
CDR3 protein: CASSEYGDQPQHF

clone size: NA
J gene: TRBJ2-5
V gene: TRBV28
CDR3 protein: CASRTGETQYF

clone size: NA
J gene: TRBJ1-4
V gene: TRBV28
CDR3 protein: CASSLSGDTNEKLFF

clone size: NA
J gene: TRBJ2-1
V gene: TRBV5-1
CDR3 protein: CASSGAGRGTGNEQFF

clone size: NA
J gene: TRBJ2-5
V gene: TRBV5-4
CDR3 protein: CASSGGLAEKETQYF

clone size: NA
J gene: TRBJ2-7
V gene: TRBV9
CDR3 protein: CASSVDASGRIYEQYF

clone size: NA
J gene: TRBJ1-3
V gene: TRBV18
CDR3 protein: CASSDMANSGNTIYF

clone size: NA
J gene: TRBJ2-2
V gene: TRBV6-6
CDR3 protein: CAVKRDTNTGELFF

clone size: once
J gene: TRBJ2-7
V gene: TRBV18
CDR3 protein: CASSLKQGEGEQYF

clone size: NA
J gene: TRBJ2-7
V gene: TRBV19
CDR3 protein: CASSRGLSYEQYF

clone size: NA
J gene: TRBJ2-7
V gene: TRBV6-4
CDR3 protein: CASSDSMRLEQYF

clone size: NA
J gene: TRBJ2-3
V gene: TRBV4-1
CDR3 protein: CASSRGAGGGTDTQYF

clone size: NA
J gene: TRBJ2-1
V gene: TRBV7-9
CDR3 protein: CASSLAPRQGGEQFF

clone size: NA
J gene: TRBJ1-2
V gene: TRBV6-1
CDR3 protein: CASSEALQGSYGYTF

clone size: NA
J gene: TRBJ2-5
V gene: TRBV6-5
CDR3 protein: CASSTGLAGQETQYF

clone size: NA
J gene: TRBJ1-1
V gene: TRBV5-1
CDR3 protein: CASSLFGGGSETEAFF

clone size: NA
J gene: TRBJ2-7
V gene: TRBV6-1
CDR3 protein: CASSERGTGFSYEQYF

clone size: NA
J gene: TRBJ1-2
V gene: TRBV4-2
CDR3 protein: CASSHEDRGRGGYTF

clone size: NA
J gene: TRBJ2-7
V gene: TRBV25-1
CDR3 protein: CASSVASSYEQYF

clone size: NA
J gene: TRBJ2-5
V gene: TRBV4-2
CDR3 protein: CASSQDVWQRGGETQYF

clone size: NA
J gene: TRBJ2-1
V gene: TRBV6-5
CDR3 protein: CASNRGVEQFF

clone size: NA
J gene: TRBJ2-3
V gene: TRBV5-8
CDR3 protein: CASSRAGSGTDTQYF

clone size: NA
J gene: TRBJ2-7
V gene: TRBV18
CDR3 protein: CASSPLTDRGNEQYF

clone size: NA
J gene: TRBJ2-7
V gene: TRBV5-4
CDR3 protein: CASSPGTSVYEQYF

clone size: NA
J gene: TRBJ1-5
V gene: TRBV28
CDR3 protein: CAIRQALNQPQHF

clone size: NA
J gene: TRBJ1-5
V gene: TRBV10-3
CDR3 protein: CAIREDAGKQPQHF

clone size: NA
J gene: TRBJ2-7
V gene: TRBV7-9
CDR3 protein: CASSPKLQGASLEQYF

clone size: NA
J gene: TRBJ2-5
V gene: TRBV29-1
CDR3 protein: CSVEEGAGGETQYF

clone size: NA
J gene: TRBJ1-2
V gene: TRBV5-5
CDR3 protein: CASSPTGGAGYTF

clone size: NA
J gene: TRBJ1-2
V gene: TRBV27
CDR3 protein: CASRGGTALGGYTF

clone size: NA
J gene: TRBJ2-7
V gene: TRBV28
CDR3 protein: CASSQTGTLYEQYF

clone size: once
J gene: TRBJ1-5
V gene: TRBV2
CDR3 protein: CASSEALANQPQHF

clone size: once
J gene: TRBJ1-6
V gene: TRBV7-8
CDR3 protein: CASSLLRNNSPLHF